This T cell receptor beta chain is from a study of post-analysis software for immune sequencing data. Study in general: The cohort encompassed relapsing-remitting, secondary progressive and progressive-relapsing multiple sclerosis disease courses. Study-level findings and limits: People with multiple sclerosis had a significantly lower normalized Chao1 diversity than controls did. Under the F measure, samples that were prepared in one batch clustered strongly together.

Carried by the TCR beta cDNA libraries were unique molecular identifiers. Yield was roughly 0.5 million cDNA molecules from approximately 0.91 to 9.4 million T cells. TCRdb fed the PCR reads into MiXCR, producing one record per CDR3 protein. The table includes 750,000 to 950,000 distinct CDR3 sequences, 35% to 55% detected once. With respect to this clonotype: Its specificity is unknown.

This clonotype was sampled from a girl aged 5 to 17 with multiple sclerosis. The sample comprised blood.

CDR3 in amino acids: CSVTSGLGTDTQYF. The CDR3, as DNA: TGCAGCGTTACTTCGGGACTGGGCACAGATACGCAGTATTTT. V gene TRBV29-1 combines with J gene TRBJ2-3, with D possibly being TRBD2 (6 bases). Germline values: CDR1 SQVTM, CDR2 ANQGSEA. With 5 bases removed from V and 1 base from J, the gap between germline ends came to 13 bases. CDR3 length: 14 residues.